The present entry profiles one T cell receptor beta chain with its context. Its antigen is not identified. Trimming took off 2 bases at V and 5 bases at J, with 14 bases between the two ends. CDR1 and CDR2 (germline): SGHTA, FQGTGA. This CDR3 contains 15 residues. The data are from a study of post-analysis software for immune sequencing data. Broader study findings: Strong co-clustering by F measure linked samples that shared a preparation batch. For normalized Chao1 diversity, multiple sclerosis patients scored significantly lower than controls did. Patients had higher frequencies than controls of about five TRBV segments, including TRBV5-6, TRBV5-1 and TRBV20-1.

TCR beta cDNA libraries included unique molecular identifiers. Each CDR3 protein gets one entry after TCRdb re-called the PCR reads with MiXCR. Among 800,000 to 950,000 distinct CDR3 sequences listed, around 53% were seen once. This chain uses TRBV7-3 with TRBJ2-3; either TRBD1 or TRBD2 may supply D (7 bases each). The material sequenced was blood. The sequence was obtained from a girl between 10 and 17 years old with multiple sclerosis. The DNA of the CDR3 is TGTGCCAGCAGCTTATCTGGCAGGGGGGGAGATACGCAGTATTTT. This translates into CASSLSGRGGDTQYF.